This T cell receptor beta chain came from a study of neurological immune-mediated disorders (dated by TCRdb to about 2019). For the study in its entirety: Among the 34 multiple sclerosis patients, relapsing-remitting MS was present in some 31 and secondary progressive MS was present in 3. Using UMI-based sequencing, the study compared peripheral blood TCR-beta repertoires from patients with HTLV-I-associated myelopathy (HAM/TSP), patients with multiple sclerosis, and healthy controls. The roughly 110 TCR-beta libraries covered PBMC samples along with longitudinal samples, technical triplicates, and paired sorted CD4+ and CD8+ T-cell subsets. The cohort included 60 to 70 subjects: approximately 14 with HAM/TSP, around 34 with multiple sclerosis, and approximately 20 healthy controls.

cDNA was synthesized by template-switch 5'RACE using a primer with a 10-nucleotide random unique molecular identifier that tagged each TCR transcript. Every sequencing run yielded over 200 million TCR-beta sequences covering 15-18 subjects. The RNeasy kit was used for extraction of total RNA. Using the KAPA Real-time Library Amplification kit, TCR-beta VDJ regions were amplified with primers for the TCR constant region and the 5'RACE anchor. Sample indexes and Illumina adaptors were added in a first PCR, after which library yield was increased in a second PCR. The roughly 650 bp TCR product was size-selected on a 2% E-gel SizeSelection system after Ampure bead purification. Before pooling, library quality was checked on a Bioanalyzer, concentration was measured with Qubit, and libraries were quantified with the Kapa Library Quantification kit. An Illumina HiSeq 2500 was used to sequence the libraries paired-end at 2 x 150 bp. To increase sequence diversity, roughly 24-31% phiX was spiked into each library pool. In the paper's pipeline: The UMI-based MiGEC pipeline processed quality-filtered reads and removed over 80% of raw TCR sequences during error correction. VDJ genes were aligned to IMGT germline references, and each clonotype was defined by a unique CDR3 amino acid sequence together with V-J genes. Clonal expansion, Shannon diversity and CDR3 relatedness were evaluated with VDJtools (CalcPairwiseDistances, ClusterSamples), while phylogenetic trees were built in CLCbio workbench. A clone was classed as expanded if it had 8 or more unique UMIs, a cutoff based on coefficient-of-variation modelling across technical triplicates. In TCRdb, the public reads were trimmed at Q25 with fastp and aligned with MiXCR, with productive beta chains retained. Merged by CDR3 protein, the rows form single entries marked with the most common genes and DNA. These V and J calls originate from TCRdb's pipeline instead of the authors' own analysis. The sample table holds about 21,000 distinct CDR3 sequences, of which approximately 15% were seen once. 6% to 8% of the sample rests with the top ten.

About this clonotype: It has no known antigen specificity. Within one base of it there is no much larger clone, and no base qualities were kept.

What the research found in general, with its limitations: No identical CDR3 amino acid sequences were shared among expanded clones across subjects, suggesting private TCR-beta repertoires in all groups. TCR clonal expansion was greatest in HAM/TSP patients and smallest in MS patients, who ranked below even healthy controls. In phylogenetic analysis, the repertoires of 18 of 34 MS patients grouped into a cluster of related CDR3 sequences, which suggests a possible signature at the repertoire level. The MS cluster was not associated with any clinical or MRI features, and the authors stated that larger cohorts are needed.

V and J lose 6 bases and 7 bases, and a span of 13 bases separates them. Its CDR3 holds 13 amino acids, cysteine through phenylalanine. Of the read, only the CDR3 DNA is kept; its 39 bases are in frame from base 1. In the germline V gene (reference sequence), CDR1 corresponds to DFQATT and CDR2 to SNEGSKA. For the sorted-subset TCR libraries, the starting material was around 1 million sorted CD4+ or CD8+ T cells. Multiple sclerosis patients were enrolled in a US clinical protocol evaluating disease progression by magnetic resonance imaging. Peripheral blood was subjected to Ficoll-Hypaque density gradient centrifugation to isolate PBMCs, which were then cryopreserved in liquid nitrogen. The study also sequenced paired sorted CD4+ and CD8+ subsets from healthy controls, HAM/TSP patients and MS patients.

The chain couples TRBV20-1 to TRBJ1-6; 6 matching bases give a weak D call of TRBD1. The sequencing input was CD8+ T cells from blood. The source of this sequence is a woman aged 18-29 years with multiple sclerosis. CDR3 protein: CSAPGQTNSPLHF. The nucleotides are TGCAGTGCCCCGGGACAAACCAATTCACCCCTCCACTTT.